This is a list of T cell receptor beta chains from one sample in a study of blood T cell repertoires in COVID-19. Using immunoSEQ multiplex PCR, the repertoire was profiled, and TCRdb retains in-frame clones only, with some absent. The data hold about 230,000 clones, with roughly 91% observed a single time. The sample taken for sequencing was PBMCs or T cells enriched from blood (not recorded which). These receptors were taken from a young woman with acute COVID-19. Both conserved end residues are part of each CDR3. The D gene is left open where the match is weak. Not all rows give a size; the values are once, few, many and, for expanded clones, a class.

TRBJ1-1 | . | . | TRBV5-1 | TGCGCCAGCAGCTTGGCCCTCGTGAGGAACACTGAAGCTTTCTTT | CASSLALVRNTEAFF
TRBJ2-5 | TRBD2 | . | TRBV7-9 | TGTGCCAGCAGCCGCGGGGGGGCGAGCGAGACCCAGTACTTC | CASSRGGASETQYF
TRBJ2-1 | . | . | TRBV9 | TGTGCCAGCAGCCCGAGACAGGACAATGAGCAGTTCTTC | CASSPRQDNEQFF
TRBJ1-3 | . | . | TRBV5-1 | TGCGCCAGCAGCTTGGGACAGGGAAACACCATATATTTT | CASSLGQGNTIYF
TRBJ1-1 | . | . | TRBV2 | TGTGCCAGCAGTACCACAGGTTTTTGGGCTTTCTTT | CASSTTGFWAFF
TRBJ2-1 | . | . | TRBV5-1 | TGCGCCAGCAGCCAAACATGGGCGGGTCTAGATGAGCAGTTCTTC | CASSQTWAGLDEQFF
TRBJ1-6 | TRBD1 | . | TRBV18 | TGTGCCAGCTCACCATCGGGACAGGCCATAAATTCACCCCTCCACTTT | CASSPSGQAINSPLHF
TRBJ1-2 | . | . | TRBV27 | TGTGCCAGCAGTTCGAGCGGGCATGGCTACACCTTC | CASSSSGHGYTF
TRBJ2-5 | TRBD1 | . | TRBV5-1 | TGCGCCAGCAGCTTGTCGGGACAGCCCCAAGAGACCCAGTACTTC | CASSLSGQPQETQYF
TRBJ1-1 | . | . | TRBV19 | TGTGCCGCGGGGGCCTTCACTGAAGCTTTCTTT | CAAGAFTEAFF
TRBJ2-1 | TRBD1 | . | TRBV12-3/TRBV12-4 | TGTGCCAGCAGCCGGGGACAGGGCGATGAGCAGTTCTTC | CASSRGQGDEQFF
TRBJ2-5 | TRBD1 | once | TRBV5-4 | TGTGCCAGCAGCTTTACAGGGGGGTTGCAAGAGACCCAGTACTTC | CASSFTGGLQETQYF
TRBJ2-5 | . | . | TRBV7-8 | TGTGCCAGCAGCCCCCTGGTCAGCCAAGAGACCCAGTACTTC | CASSPLVSQETQYF
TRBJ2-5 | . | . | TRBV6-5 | TGTGCCAGCAGTTACGACAGCACTCCCGGAGAGACCCAGTACTTC | CASSYDSTPGETQYF
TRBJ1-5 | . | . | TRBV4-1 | TGCGCCAGCAGCCAAGACCCCGGACAGAACAATCAGCCCCAGCATTTT | CASSQDPGQNNQPQHF
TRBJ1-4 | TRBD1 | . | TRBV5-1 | TGCGCCAGCAGCCTAAACCCGGGACAGGGGGCTACAAATGAAAAACTGTTTTTT | CASSLNPGQGATNEKLFF
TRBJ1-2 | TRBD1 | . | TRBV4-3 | TGCGCCAGCAGCCATGCTAGACAGGGGGCTGGTGGCTACACCTTC | CASSHARQGAGGYTF
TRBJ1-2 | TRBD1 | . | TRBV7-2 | TGTGCCAGCAGCCGACAGGGGGGGTATGGCTACACCTTC | CASSRQGGYGYTF
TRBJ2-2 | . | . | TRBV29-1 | TGCAGCGTTGATCTCGGGGTCACCGGGGAGCTGTTTTTT | CSVDLGVTGELFF
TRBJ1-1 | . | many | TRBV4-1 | TGCGCCAGCAGCCACACAGGGATGGTTTTT | CASSHTGMVF
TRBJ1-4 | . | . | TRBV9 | TGTGCCAGCAGCACTCGAGGGGGTGAAGAAAAACTGTTTTTT | CASSTRGGEEKLFF
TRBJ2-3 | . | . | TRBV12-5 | TGTGCTAGTGGTCCCAGATTGGGGCCGGGCACAGATACGCAGTATTTT | CASGPRLGPGTDTQYF
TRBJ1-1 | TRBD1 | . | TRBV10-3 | TGTGCCATCAGTGGGACAGGGGGCGCGAACACTGAAGCTTTCTTT | CAISGTGGANTEAFF
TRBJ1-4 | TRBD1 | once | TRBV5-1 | TGCGCCAGCAGCTACGACAGGGAGAATGAAAAACTGTTTTTT | CASSYDRENEKLFF
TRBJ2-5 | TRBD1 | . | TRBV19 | TGTGCCAGTACCCCGGACAGGGGGGAGACCCAGTACTTC | CASTPDRGETQYF
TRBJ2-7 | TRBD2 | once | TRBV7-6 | TGTGCCAGCAGCTTCAGAGAGACTAGCTGGGAGCAGTACTTC | CASSFRETSWEQYF
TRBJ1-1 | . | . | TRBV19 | TGTGCCAGTAGTCCGACTTACTTCCACAACCCAAACACTGAAGCTTTCTTT | CASSPTYFHNPNTEAFF
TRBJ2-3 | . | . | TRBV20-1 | TGCAGTGCTAGTCCGAAGGGGCCCCTAAGAGATACGCAGTATTTT | CSASPKGPLRDTQYF
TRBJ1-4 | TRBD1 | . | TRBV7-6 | TGTGCCAGCAGTTTGACCCCGGGACAGGGTAGCGAAAAACTGTTTTTT | CASSLTPGQGSEKLFF
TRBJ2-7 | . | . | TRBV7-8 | TGTGCCAGCAGCTTAGCTGGGGAGTCCTACGAGCAGTACTTC | CASSLAGESYEQYF
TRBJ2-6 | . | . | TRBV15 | TGTGCCACCAGCAGGGCCAGGGCTGGGGCCAACGTCCTGACTTTC | CATSRARAGANVLTF
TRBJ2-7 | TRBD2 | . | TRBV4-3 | TGCGCCAGCAGCCAACGGAGGACTAGCGGCCTGTACGAGCAGTACTTC | CASSQRRTSGLYEQYF
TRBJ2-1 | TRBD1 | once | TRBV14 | TGTGCCAGCAGCGCAACAGGGGGCACGAACCCGTTCTTC | CASSATGGTNPFF
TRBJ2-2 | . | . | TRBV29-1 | TGCAGCGTCCTACAGGGCGTGGACACCGGGGAGCTGTTTTTT | CSVLQGVDTGELFF
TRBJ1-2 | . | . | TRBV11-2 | TGTGCCAGCAGCCAAGGGGGTGATTATGGCTACACCTTC | CASSQGGDYGYTF
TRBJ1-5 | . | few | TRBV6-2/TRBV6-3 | TGTGCCAGCAGTCCCCTCGGGGGGCCGGCAGCCCCAGCATTT | CASSPLGGPAAPAF
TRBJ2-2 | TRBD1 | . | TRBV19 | TGTGCCAGTAGTCGAAAGGGCGGGACAGGGGAGAACACCGGGGAGCTGTTTTTT | CASSRKGGTGENTGELFF
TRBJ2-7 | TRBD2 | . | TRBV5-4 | TGTGCCAGCAGCAGGACTAGAGGCGAGCAGTACTTC | CASSRTRGEQYF
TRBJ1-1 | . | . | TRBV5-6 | TGTGCCAGCAGCTGGGGGAGGGACACTGAAGCTTTCTTT | CASSWGRDTEAFF
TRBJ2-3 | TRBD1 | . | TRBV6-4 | TGTGCCAGCTCCCCCTCCGGACAGGGGGTTGGGGGTACAGATACGCAGTATTTT | CASSPSGQGVGGTDTQYF
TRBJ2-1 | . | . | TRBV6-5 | TGTGCCAGCAGTAGGGGTAGCTCCTACAATGAGCAGTTCTTC | CASSRGSSYNEQFF
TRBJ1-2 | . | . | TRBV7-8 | TGTGCCAGCAGCTTGGCCGAGGCGCGGGGCTACACCTTC | CASSLAEARGYTF
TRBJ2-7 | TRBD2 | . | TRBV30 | TGTGCCTGGAGTGATGGGACTAGCGGACCCTACGAGCAGTACTTC | CAWSDGTSGPYEQYF
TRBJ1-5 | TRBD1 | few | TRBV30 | TGTGCCTGGAGTGTAGGGACAGGGGGGGGCAATCAGCCCCAGCATTTT | CAWSVGTGGGNQPQHF
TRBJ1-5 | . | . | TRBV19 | TGTGCCAGTAATCACAGGTCTAGCAATCAGCCCCAGCATTTT | CASNHRSSNQPQHF
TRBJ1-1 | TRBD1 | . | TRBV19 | TGTGCCAGTAGTCCAAGACAGGGTTACACTGAAGCTTTCTTT | CASSPRQGYTEAFF
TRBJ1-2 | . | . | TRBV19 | TGTGCCAGTAGTATGATGACAAACTATGGCTACACCTTC | CASSMMTNYGYTF
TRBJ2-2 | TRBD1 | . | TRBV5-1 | TGCGCCAGCAGCCTGACAGGGGGTACGAACACCGGGGAGCTGTTTTTT | CASSLTGGTNTGELFF
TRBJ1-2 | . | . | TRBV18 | TGTGCCAGCTCACCACGAAGTCCGGGGGGCTACACCTTC | CASSPRSPGGYTF